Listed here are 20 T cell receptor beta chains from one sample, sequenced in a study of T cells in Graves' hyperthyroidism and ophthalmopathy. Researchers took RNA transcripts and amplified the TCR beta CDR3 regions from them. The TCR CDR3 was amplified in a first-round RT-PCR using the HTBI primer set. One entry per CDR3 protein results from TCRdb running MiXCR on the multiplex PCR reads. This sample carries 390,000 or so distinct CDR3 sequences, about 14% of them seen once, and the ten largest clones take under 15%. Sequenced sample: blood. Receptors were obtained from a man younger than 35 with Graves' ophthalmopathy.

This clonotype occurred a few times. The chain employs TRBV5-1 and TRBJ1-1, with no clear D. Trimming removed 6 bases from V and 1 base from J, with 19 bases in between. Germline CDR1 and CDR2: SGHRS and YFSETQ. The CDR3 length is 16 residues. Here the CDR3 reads CASNSLPSDGNTEAFF. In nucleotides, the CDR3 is TGCGCCAGCAACTCGCTTCCGTCGGATGGGAACACTGAAGCTTTCTTT.

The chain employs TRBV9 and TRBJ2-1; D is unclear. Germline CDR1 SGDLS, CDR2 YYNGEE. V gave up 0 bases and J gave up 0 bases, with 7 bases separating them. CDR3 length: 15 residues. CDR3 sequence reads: CASSVELSSYNEQFF. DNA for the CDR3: TGTGCCAGCAGCGTAGAACTTAGCTCCTACAATGAGCAGTTCTTC.

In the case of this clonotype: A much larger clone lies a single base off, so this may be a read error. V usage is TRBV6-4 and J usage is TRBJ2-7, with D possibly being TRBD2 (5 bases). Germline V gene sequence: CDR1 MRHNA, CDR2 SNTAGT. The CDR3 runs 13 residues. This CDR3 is CASTERRYYEEYF. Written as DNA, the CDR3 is TGTGCCAGCACCGAGCGGAGGTACTACGAGGAGTACTTC.

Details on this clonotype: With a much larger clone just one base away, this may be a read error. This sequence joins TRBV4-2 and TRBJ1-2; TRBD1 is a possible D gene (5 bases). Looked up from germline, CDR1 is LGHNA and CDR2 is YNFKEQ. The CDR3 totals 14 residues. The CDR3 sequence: CASSQDLGDYGHTF. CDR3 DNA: TGTGCCAGCAGCCAAGACCTAGGGGACTATGGCCACACCTTC.

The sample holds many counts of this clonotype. DNA of the CDR3: TGTGCCAGCATTTCCCGGGACAGGGTATACAATGAGCAGTTCTTC. Translating it yields CASISRDRVYNEQFF. The chain has TRBV12-3 or TRBV12-4 and TRBJ2-1; 9 nucleotides line up with TRBD1. The CDR3 length is 15 residues. Trimming took 7 bases from V and 4 from J; bases not matched to a gene: 8.

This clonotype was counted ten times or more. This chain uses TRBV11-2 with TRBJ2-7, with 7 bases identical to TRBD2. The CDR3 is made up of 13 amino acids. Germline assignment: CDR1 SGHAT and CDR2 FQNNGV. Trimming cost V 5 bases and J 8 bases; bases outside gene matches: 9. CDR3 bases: TGTGCCAGCAGCCTGGGGGGGGGGGAGCAGCAGTACTTC. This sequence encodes CASSLGGGEQQYF.

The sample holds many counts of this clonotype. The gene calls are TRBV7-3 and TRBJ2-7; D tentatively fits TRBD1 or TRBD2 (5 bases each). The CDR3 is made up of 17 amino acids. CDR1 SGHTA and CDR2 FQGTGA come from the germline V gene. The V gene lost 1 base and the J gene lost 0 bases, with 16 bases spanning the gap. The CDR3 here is CASSLSGQGELSYEQYF. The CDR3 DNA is TGTGCCAGCAGCTTAAGCGGGCAGGGCGAGCTCTCCTACGAGCAGTACTTC.

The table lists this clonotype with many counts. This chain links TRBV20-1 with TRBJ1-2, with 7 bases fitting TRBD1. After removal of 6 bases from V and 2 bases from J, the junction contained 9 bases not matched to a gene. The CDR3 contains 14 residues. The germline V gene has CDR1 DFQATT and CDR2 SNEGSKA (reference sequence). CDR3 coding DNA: TGCAGTGCACCGACAGGGATTATAAACTATGGCTACACCTTC. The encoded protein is CSAPTGIINYGYTF.

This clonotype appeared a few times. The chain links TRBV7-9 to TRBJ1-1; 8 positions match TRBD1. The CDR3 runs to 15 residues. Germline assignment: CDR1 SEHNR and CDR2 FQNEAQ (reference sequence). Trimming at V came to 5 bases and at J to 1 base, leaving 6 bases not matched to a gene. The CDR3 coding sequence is TGTGCCAGCAGCCGATCAACAGGGGGGAACACTGAAGCTTTCTTT. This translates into CASSRSTGGNTEAFF.

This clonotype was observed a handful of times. The CDR3 DNA is TGCAGCGTCTACAATGGGGGATCTGAAGCTTTCTTT. Encoded protein: CSVYNGGSEAFF. V is TRBV29-1 and J is TRBJ1-1, with TRBD1 as a possible D gene (5 bases). V dropped 6 bases and J dropped 6 bases, with 14 bases sitting between them. The CDR3 is made up of 12 amino acids. Germline CDR1 SQVTM, CDR2 ANQGSEA.

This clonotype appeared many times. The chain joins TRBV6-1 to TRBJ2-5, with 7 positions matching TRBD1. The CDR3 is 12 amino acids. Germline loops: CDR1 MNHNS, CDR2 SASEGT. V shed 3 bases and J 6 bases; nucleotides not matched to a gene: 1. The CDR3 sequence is CASSEDRQTQYF. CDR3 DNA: TGTGCCAGCAGTGAGGACAGGCAGACCCAGTACTTC.

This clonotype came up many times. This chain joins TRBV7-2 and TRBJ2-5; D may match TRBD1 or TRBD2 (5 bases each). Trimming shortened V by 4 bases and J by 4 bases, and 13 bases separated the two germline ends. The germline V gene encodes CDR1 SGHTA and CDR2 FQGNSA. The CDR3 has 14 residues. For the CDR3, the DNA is TGTGCCAGCAGCTCGGGACCTAATCGAGAGACCCAGTACTTC. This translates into CASSSGPNRETQYF.

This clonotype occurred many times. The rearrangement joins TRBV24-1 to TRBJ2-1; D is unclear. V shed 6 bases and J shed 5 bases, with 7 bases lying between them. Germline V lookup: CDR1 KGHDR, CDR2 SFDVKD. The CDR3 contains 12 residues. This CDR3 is CATSPTDNEQFF. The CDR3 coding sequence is TGTGCCACCAGTCCAACAGACAATGAGCAGTTCTTC.

The CDR3 sequence is CASSGGQGARTSGPGPYNEQFF. Here the CDR3 DNA reads TGTGCCAGCAGCGGCGGACAGGGGGCGCGGACTAGCGGACCGGGTCCCTACAATGAGCAGTTCTTC. The J gene is TRBJ2-1, the V gene TRBV9; weak D call: TRBD1 (11 bases). Trimming took off 3 bases at V and 2 bases at J, with 33 bases between the two ends. The CDR3 is made up of 22 amino acids. In germline, CDR1 is SGDLS, CDR2 YYNGEE.

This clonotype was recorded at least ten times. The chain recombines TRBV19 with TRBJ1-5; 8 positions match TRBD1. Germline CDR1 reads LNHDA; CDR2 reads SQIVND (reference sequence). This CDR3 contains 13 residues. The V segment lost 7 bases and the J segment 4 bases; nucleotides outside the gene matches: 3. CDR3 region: CASIDRGNQPQHF. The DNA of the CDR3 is TGTGCCAGTATCGACAGGGGAAATCAGCCCCAGCATTTT.

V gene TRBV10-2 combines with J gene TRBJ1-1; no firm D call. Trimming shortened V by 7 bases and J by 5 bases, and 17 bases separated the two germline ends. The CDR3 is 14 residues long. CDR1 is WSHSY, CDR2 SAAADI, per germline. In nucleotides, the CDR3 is TGCGCCAGCACCAGAGGGAGGCGAGGAACTGAAGCTTTCTTT. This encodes CASTRGRRGTEAFF.

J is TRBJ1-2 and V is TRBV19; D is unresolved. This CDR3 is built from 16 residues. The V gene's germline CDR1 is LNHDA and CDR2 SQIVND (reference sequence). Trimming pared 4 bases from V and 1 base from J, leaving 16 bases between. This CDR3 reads CASSTTRPRDNYGYTF. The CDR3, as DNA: TGTGCCAGTAGTACCACTCGGCCCCGGGATAACTATGGCTACACCTTC.

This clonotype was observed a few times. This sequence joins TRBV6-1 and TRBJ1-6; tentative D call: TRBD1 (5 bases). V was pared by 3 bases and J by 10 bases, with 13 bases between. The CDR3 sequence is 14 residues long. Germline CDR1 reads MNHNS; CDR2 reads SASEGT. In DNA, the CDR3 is TGTGCCAGCAGTGAGACAGCGAAAGAATCACCCCTCCACTTT. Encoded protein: CASSETAKESPLHF.

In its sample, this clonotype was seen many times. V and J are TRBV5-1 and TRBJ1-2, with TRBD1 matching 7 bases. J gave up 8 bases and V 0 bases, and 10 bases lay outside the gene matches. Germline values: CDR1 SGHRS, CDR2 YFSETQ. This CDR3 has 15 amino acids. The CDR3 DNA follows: TGCGCCAGCAGCTTGGTCGAGACAGGGTATGACGGCTACACCTTC. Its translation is CASSLVETGYDGYTF.

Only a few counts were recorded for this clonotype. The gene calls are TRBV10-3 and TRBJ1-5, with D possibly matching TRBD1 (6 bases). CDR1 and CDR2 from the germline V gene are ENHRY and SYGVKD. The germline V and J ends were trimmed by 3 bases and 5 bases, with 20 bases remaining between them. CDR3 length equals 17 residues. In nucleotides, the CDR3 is TGTGCCATCAGTGAAGTACGAGCGGGGGCCGGGGATCAGCCCCAGCATTTT. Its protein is CAISEVRAGAGDQPQHF.